A single count supports the clone carrying this T cell receptor beta chain. These data belong to a study of memory CD4+ T cells and cytomegalovirus serostatus. Single viable CD3+CD4+CD8-CD45RO+ cells were sorted as the memory CD4+ T cells. Only in-frame clones appear in the TCRdb table, and some are missing; sequencing was by immunoSEQ multiplex PCR. Of tens of thousands of clones listed, roughly four fifths are singletons. The CDR3 has 14 residues. Germline V CDR1 and CDR2: SGHRS, YFSETQ. J lost 7 bases, V lost 1 base, and 4 bases had no gene match. This sequence was found in an adult in good health and CMV-seronegative. Sequenced: memory CD4+ T cells from blood. The chain couples TRBV5-1 to TRBJ2-4, with TRBD1 matching 8 bases. Here the CDR3 DNA reads TGCGCCAGCAGCTTGACAGGGGGTGAGAACATTCAGTACTTC. This codes for CASSLTGGENIQYF. Using reference TRBV5-1 and TRBJ2-4 for the parts outside the CDR3, the full variable domain is KAGVTQTPRYLIKTRGQQVTLSCSPISGHRSVSWYQQTPGQGLQFLFEYFSETQRNKGNFPGRFSGRQFSNSRSEMNVSTLELGDSALYLCASSLTGGENIQYFGAGTRLSVL.